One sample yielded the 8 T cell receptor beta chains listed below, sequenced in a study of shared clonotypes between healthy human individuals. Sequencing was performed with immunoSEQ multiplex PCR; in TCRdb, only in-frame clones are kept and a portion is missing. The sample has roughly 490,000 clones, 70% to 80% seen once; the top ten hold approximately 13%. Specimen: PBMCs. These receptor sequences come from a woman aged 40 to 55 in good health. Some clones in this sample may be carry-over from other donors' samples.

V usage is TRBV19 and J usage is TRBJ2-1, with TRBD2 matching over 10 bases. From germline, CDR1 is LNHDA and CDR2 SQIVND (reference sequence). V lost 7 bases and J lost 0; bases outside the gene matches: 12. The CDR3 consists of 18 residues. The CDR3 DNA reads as TGTGCCAGTACCCCATGGGGGACTAGCGTCCTCTCCTACAATGAGCAGTTCTTC. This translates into CASTPWGTSVLSYNEQFF.

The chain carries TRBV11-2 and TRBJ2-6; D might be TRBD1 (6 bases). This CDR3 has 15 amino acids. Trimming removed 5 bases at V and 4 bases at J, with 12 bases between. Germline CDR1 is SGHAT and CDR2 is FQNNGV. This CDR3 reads CASSPWTAGANVLTF. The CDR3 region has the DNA TGTGCCAGCAGCCCTTGGACAGCGGGGGCCAACGTCCTGACTTTC.

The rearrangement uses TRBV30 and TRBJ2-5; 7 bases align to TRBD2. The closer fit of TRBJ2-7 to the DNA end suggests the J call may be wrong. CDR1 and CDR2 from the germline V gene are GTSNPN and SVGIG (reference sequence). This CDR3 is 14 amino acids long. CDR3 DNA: TGTGCCTGGAGAAGCGGGATTAGTGCGTACGAGCAGTACTTC. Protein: CAWRSGISAYEQYF.

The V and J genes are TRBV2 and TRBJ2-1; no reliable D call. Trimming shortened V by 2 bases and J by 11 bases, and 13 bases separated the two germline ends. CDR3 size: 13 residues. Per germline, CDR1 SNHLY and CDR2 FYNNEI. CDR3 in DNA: TGTGCCAGCAGTGAAAGATCCATTCTACAGCAGTTCTTC. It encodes CASSERSILQQFF.

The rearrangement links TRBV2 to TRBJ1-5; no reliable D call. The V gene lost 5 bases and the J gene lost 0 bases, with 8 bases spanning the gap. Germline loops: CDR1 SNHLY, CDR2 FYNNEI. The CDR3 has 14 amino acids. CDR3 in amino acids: CASSSLLSNQPQHF. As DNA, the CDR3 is TGTGCCAGCAGTAGCCTTCTTAGCAATCAGCCCCAGCATTTT.

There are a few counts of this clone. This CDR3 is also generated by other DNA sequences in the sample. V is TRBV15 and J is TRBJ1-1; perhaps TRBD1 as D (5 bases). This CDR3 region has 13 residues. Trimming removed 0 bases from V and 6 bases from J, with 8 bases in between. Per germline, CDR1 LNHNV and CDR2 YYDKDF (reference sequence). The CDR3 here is CATSRDRGSEAFF. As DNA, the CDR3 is TGTGCCACCAGCAGAGACCGGGGGTCTGAAGCTTTCTTT.

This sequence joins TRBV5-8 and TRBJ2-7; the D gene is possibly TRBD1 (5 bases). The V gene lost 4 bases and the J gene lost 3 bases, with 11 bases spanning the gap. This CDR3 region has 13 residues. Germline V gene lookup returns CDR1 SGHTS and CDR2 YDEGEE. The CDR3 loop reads CASSLRDSYEQYF. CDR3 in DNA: TGTGCCAGCAGCCTACGAGACAGCTACGAGCAGTACTTC.

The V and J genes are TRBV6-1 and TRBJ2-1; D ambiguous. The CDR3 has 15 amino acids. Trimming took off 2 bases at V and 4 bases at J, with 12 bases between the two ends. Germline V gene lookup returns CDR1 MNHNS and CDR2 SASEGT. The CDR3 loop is CASSEIVTAYNEQFF. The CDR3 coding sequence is TGTGCCAGCAGTGAAATAGTAACGGCGTACAATGAGCAGTTCTTC.